This entry features one T cell receptor (beta chain) sequence. Antigen specificity is unknown. The CDR3 loop spans 16 amino acids. Between the trimmed V and J ends, which lost 1 base and 2 bases, there was a span of 15 bases. Germline V gene data show CDR1 as SNHLY and CDR2 as FYNNEI. Clones were sequenced by immunoSEQ multiplex PCR, and TCRdb holds only the in-frame ones, with some missing. The sample lists tens of thousands of clones; under 75% were seen once. These data belong to a study of cytotoxic CD8 clonotypes in ibrutinib-treated CLL. Across the whole study: Investigators reported some 25 partial and 2 complete responses; after median about 70 months, approximately 15 patients remained remitted and about 12 progressed. Timing of response sample collection was a median approximately twelve months after treatment start, with a range of 6 to 36. General study results and limits: Different sampling times were used for sustained-remission and progressing patients. Increased clonality at ibrutinib response gave way to a return toward baseline at progression.

This chain connects TRBV2 to TRBJ2-7; maybe TRBD1 (5 bases). The sequence was collected from a human donor with chronic lymphocytic leukemia. The sequences come from PBMCs, collected after 12 months of ibrutinib treatment. The DNA of the CDR3 is TGTGCCAGCAGTGAAGATCTGGCAGCAGGGCCCTACGAGCAGTACTTC. Translated: CASSEDLAAGPYEQYF.